The 14 T cell receptor beta chains reported below all come from one sample, sequenced in a study of cytomegalovirus exposure and HLA in healthy donors. Vbeta (60) and Jbeta (13) primers were used in the PCR. Data came from immunoSEQ multiplex PCR; TCRdb stores just in-frame clones and leaves some out. The sample consists of nearly 110,000 clones, around four fifths of them appearing once. Sequenced: PBMCs. The receptors were gathered from a man aged 25 to 40 in good health and CMV-seronegative.

The chain uses TRBV6-4 and TRBJ2-3; 7 bases line up with TRBD2. The J segment lost 0 bases and the V segment lost 2 bases, leaving 2 bases of the junction unmatched. Germline V lookup: CDR1 MRHNA, CDR2 SNTAGT. The CDR3 is 15 residues long. The chain's CDR3 is CASSDGRASTDTQYF. CDR3 in DNA: TGTGCCAGCAGTGACGGGAGGGCTAGCACAGATACGCAGTATTTT.

This sequence joins TRBV23-1 and TRBJ1-5; D is unclear. Being an ORF, TRBV23-1 has a function that is uncertain. The V and J ends lost 6 bases and 9 bases respectively, with 21 bases between them. This CDR3 region has 15 residues. The CDR3 is CASSPGPRIRRPQHF. CDR3 nucleotides: TGCGCCAGCAGCCCTGGGCCCCGCATTAGGCGGCCCCAGCATTTT.

V usage is TRBV10-3 and J usage is TRBJ1-1, with D unresolved. This CDR3 region has 14 residues. V was shortened by 6 bases and J by 0 bases, with 11 bases between the two germline ends. Per germline, CDR1 ENHRY and CDR2 SYGVKD. The CDR3: CAIRPRQVNTEAFF. In nucleotides, the CDR3 is TGTGCCATCAGGCCCCGACAAGTGAACACTGAAGCTTTCTTT.

V and J are TRBV29-1 and TRBJ1-1, with D perhaps TRBD1 (5 bases). V shed 6 bases and J shed 1 base, with 15 bases lying between them. Germline CDR1 SQVTM, CDR2 ANQGSEA. This CDR3 has 14 residues. CDR3 loop: CSVRLFGGNTEAFF. In DNA form, the CDR3 reads TGCAGCGTACGACTCTTCGGGGGGAACACTGAAGCTTTCTTT.

The chain joins TRBV5-1 to TRBJ1-1; D gene uncertain. Between the trimmed V and J ends, which lost 0 bases and 2 bases, there was a span of 8 bases. Per the germline V gene, CDR1 is SGHRS and CDR2 is YFSETQ. This CDR3 has 14 amino acids. CDR3 amino acids: CASSLGSGNTEAFF. The CDR3, as DNA: TGCGCCAGCAGCTTGGGTTCAGGCAACACTGAAGCTTTCTTT.

The rearrangement uses TRBV28 and TRBJ2-3; D possibly corresponds to TRBD1 (5 bases). The CDR3 spans 15 residues. Germline values: CDR1 MDHEN, CDR2 SYDVKM. V was trimmed by 5 bases and J by 1 base, leaving 13 bases between them. The CDR3 protein is CASSPTGAGTDTQYF. The CDR3 bases are TGTGCCAGCAGTCCCACAGGCGCCGGCACAGATACGCAGTATTTT. Filled out from reference TRBV28 and TRBJ2-3, the complete variable domain reads DVKVTQSSRYLVKRTGEKVFLECVQDMDHENMFWYRQDPGLGLRLIYFSYDVKMKEKGDIPEGYSVSREKKERFSLILESASTNQTSMYLCASSPTGAGTDTQYFGPGTRLTVL.

The chain couples TRBV7-9 to TRBJ2-5; D is perhaps TRBD2 (5 bases). With 6 bases removed from V and 1 base from J, the gap between germline ends came to 18 bases. The CDR3 is 16 amino acids. The germline V gene encodes CDR1 SEHNR and CDR2 FQNEAQ (reference sequence). The DNA of the CDR3 is TGTGCCAGCAGTGAAAGGCGAGGGTCGGGCCAAGAGACCCAGTACTTC. It specifies CASSERRGSGQETQYF.

V usage is TRBV29-1 and J usage is TRBJ2-3; D is uncertain. Germline V lookup: CDR1 SQVTM, CDR2 ANQGSEA. Between the trimmed V and J ends, which lost 7 bases and 5 bases, there was a span of 16 bases. The CDR3 is 13 amino acids. The CDR3 bases are TGCAGCGCCCGACTCCTTGCTGGAGATACGCAGTATTTT. As protein: CSARLLAGDTQYF.

The V gene is TRBV2, the J gene TRBJ2-2, with TRBD1 matching over 11 bases. Germline CDR1 SNHLY, CDR2 FYNNEI. Losses at the gene ends were 5 bases for V and 5 bases for J; bases not matched to a gene: 4. The CDR3 loop spans 15 amino acids. The CDR3, as DNA: TGTGCCAGCAGTCCTGGACAGGGGGCGACCGGGGAGCTGTTTTTT. Protein sequence: CASSPGQGATGELFF.

The table lists this clone with a few counts. The chain combines TRBV2 with TRBJ2-5; D unclear. Germline lookup yields CDR1 SNHLY and CDR2 FYNNEI. There are 12 residues in the CDR3. V lost 4 bases and J 1 base, leaving 4 bases between the germline ends. Written as DNA, the CDR3 is TGTGCCAGCAGTGTTCGCCAAGAGACCCAGTACTTC. Translated: CASSVRQETQYF.

The chain combines TRBV4-1 with TRBJ2-6; D may be TRBD1 (5 bases). The CDR3 extends over 15 amino acids. From germline, CDR1 is MGHRA and CDR2 YSYEKL. V lost 6 bases and J lost 5, with 14 bases in between. For the CDR3, the DNA is TGCGCCAGCAGACCCCAGGGTAGCTGGGCCAACGTCCTGACTTTC. Protein sequence: CASRPQGSWANVLTF.

The V gene is TRBV2, the J gene TRBJ2-5; 8 nucleotides match TRBD2. Germline loops: CDR1 SNHLY, CDR2 FYNNEI. V lost 7 bases, J lost 5 bases, and 9 bases stayed unmatched. The CDR3 is 14 amino acids. The chain's CDR3 is CASNTGGARETQYF. The CDR3 region has the DNA TGTGCCAGCAATACCGGGGGGGCCAGGGAGACCCAGTACTTC.

The V gene is TRBV7-8, the J gene TRBJ2-7; 8 nucleotides align to TRBD2. Trimming cost V 4 bases and J 4 bases; bases outside gene matches: 9. The CDR3 runs 15 residues. Germline-derived CDR1 and CDR2 are SGHVS and FQNEAQ. This chain's CDR3 is CASSSTLAGDYEQYF. The CDR3 region has the DNA TGTGCCAGCAGCTCGACCCTAGCGGGCGATTACGAGCAGTACTTC.

This clone has only a few counts. The rearrangement uses TRBV6-5 and TRBJ1-1, with TRBD1 matching over 10 bases. The CDR3 totals 12 residues. V dropped 7 bases and J dropped 11; count of bases not matched to a gene: 7. Per germline, CDR1 MNHEY and CDR2 SVGAGI. CDR3 DNA: TGTGCCAGCAATGACAGGGGGCGTGAGGCTTTCTTT. Protein product: CASNDRGREAFF.